Reported below is one TCR beta chain. What it recognizes is unknown. Autoimmune disease history or systemic immunosuppression meant exclusion. This CDR3 contains 14 residues. The junction had 7 bases not matched to a gene; V was cut back by 4 bases and J by 10 bases. The germline V gene encodes CDR1 MNHEY and CDR2 SMNVEV (reference sequence). Clones were sequenced by immunoSEQ multiplex PCR, and TCRdb holds only the in-frame ones, with some missing. Of around 90,000 clones in the sample, around 86% were seen once. The sample belongs to a study of OX40 agonist ivuxolimab in advanced cancers. In the study overall: Patients received the agonistic anti-OX40 (CD134) antibody ivuxolimab.

Notes on the study in general: CD4+ and CD8+ T cells in blood underwent clonal expansion by week 6 at 0.1 to 3.0 mg/kg.

This clonotype was obtained from an adult with an advanced solid tumor such as melanoma, head and neck, liver or kidney cancer. This sample comprised CD4+ or CD8+ T cells sorted from blood, obtained in a trial of the OX40 agonist ivuxolimab. This chain connects TRBV27 to TRBJ1-4, with 9 bases that match TRBD1. CDR3 sequence reads: CASSSGTGPTKLFF. The CDR3 bases are TGTGCCAGCAGTTCCGGGACAGGGCCCACAAAACTGTTTTTT.